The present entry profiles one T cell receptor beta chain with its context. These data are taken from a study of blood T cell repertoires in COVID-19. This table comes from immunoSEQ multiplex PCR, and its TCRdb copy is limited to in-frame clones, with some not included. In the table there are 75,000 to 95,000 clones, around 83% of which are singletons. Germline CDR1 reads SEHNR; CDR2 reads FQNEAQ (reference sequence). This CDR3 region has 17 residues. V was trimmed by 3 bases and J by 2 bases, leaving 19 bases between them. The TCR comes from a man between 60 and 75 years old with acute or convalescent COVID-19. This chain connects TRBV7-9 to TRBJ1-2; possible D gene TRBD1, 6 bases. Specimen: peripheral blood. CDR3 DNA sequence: TGTGCCAGCAGCTTGAGGTCGACCGGGACAAAAAACTATGGCTACACCTTC. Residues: CASSLRSTGTKNYGYTF.